One sample yielded the 29 T cell receptor beta chains listed below, sequenced in a study of vaccination and CD4 T cells after COVID-19. A single record per CDR3 protein comes from TCRdb applying MiXCR to the PCR reads. The profile covers about 19,000 distinct CDR3 sequences, with under 80% appearing a single time and over 0.9% taken by the ten largest. The material was CD4+ T cells from blood, obtained before SARS-CoV-2 vaccination. Every receptor here comes from a human donor who had recovered from COVID-19.

J is TRBJ1-6 and V is TRBV6-2 or TRBV6-3; 11 nucleotides line up with TRBD1. The germline V gene encodes CDR1 MNHEY and CDR2 SVGEGT. V trimming: 2 bases; J trimming: 10 bases; junction bases outside the gene matches: 7. The CDR3 has 16 residues. Written as DNA, the CDR3 is TGTGCCAGCAGTTACGGACAGGGGGCCTCTCCCTCACCCCTCCACTTT. Translating gives CASSYGQGASPSPLHF.

This clonotype was seen just once. This chain uses TRBV20-1 with TRBJ2-6; D ambiguous. The CDR3 spans 13 residues. Germline V gene lookup returns CDR1 DFQATT and CDR2 SNEGSKA (reference sequence). V gave up 6 bases and J gave up 1 base, with 7 bases separating them. CDR3 sequence: CSALLSGANVLTF. CDR3 nucleotide sequence: TGCAGTGCCCTACTATCTGGGGCCAACGTCCTGACTTTC.

The chain couples TRBV6-1 to TRBJ2-5; TRBD1 is a possible D gene (5 bases). This CDR3 has 15 amino acids. Germline V CDR1 and CDR2: MNHNS, SASEGT. V dropped 7 bases and J dropped 1 base, with 16 bases sitting between them. This CDR3 is CASTLGPGSQETQYF. The CDR3 DNA reads as TGTGCCAGCACCCTCGGCCCAGGGTCCCAAGAGACCCAGTACTTC.

This clonotype appeared a few times. The chain is built from TRBV6-1 and TRBJ2-5; D is ambiguous. CDR1 is MNHNS, CDR2 SASEGT, per germline. The V end lost 2 bases, the J end lost 7 bases, and 17 bases lay between the germline ends. The CDR3 contains 15 residues. The CDR3: CASSEHLAVLATQYF. CDR3 bases: TGTGCCAGCAGTGAACATCTGGCAGTTCTCGCGACCCAGTACTTC.

The V and J genes are TRBV30 and TRBJ2-1, with 7 bases matching TRBD2. The V segment lost 4 bases and the J segment 0 bases; nucleotides outside the gene matches: 12. Germline-derived CDR1 and CDR2 are GTSNPN and SVGIG (reference sequence). The length of the CDR3 is 17 residues. The CDR3, as DNA: TGTGCCTGGACCTACGCCGGCCTAGCGGCCTCCTACAATGAGCAGTTCTTC. Translated: CAWTYAGLAASYNEQFF.

This clonotype was seen only once. This chain connects TRBV7-9 to TRBJ2-1, with 7 positions matching TRBD2. Looked up from germline, CDR1 is SEHNR and CDR2 is FQNEAQ (reference sequence). The length of the CDR3 is 17 residues. Trimming took 3 bases from V and 5 from J; bases not matched to a gene: 13. The DNA of the CDR3 is TGTGCCAGCAGCTTTTCCCCGCTAGCGGAAGTTAACAATGAGCAGTTCTTC. Residues: CASSFSPLAEVNNEQFF.

The genes are TRBV11-3 and TRBJ2-6; D is undetermined. The CDR3 covers 12 residues. Looked up from germline, CDR1 is SGHNT and CDR2 is YENEEA. V lost 6 bases to trimming and J lost 9 bases, with 9 bases between them. The CDR3 DNA reads TGTGCCAGCAGTCTTGGTGGCAACGTCCTGACTTTC. Amino acids: CASSLGGNVLTF.

J is TRBJ2-1 and V is TRBV4-2; weak D call: TRBD2 (6 bases). V was trimmed by 4 bases and J by 4 bases, leaving 20 bases between them. Germline V gene sequence: CDR1 LGHNA, CDR2 YNFKEQ. The CDR3 runs 17 residues. As DNA, the CDR3 is TGTGCCAGCAGCCCTGGGGACTCCTCGGGGGTATACAATGAGCAGTTCTTC. Translating it yields CASSPGDSSGVYNEQFF.

V usage is TRBV20-1 and J usage is TRBJ2-3; unclear D gene. Germline CDR1 DFQATT, CDR2 SNEGSKA (reference sequence). Trimming pared 4 bases from V and 4 bases from J, leaving 15 bases between. CDR3 length equals 14 residues. DNA of the CDR3: TGCAGTGCTAAGCTTTCAGTCCCGGCAGATACGCAGTATTTT. Its translation: CSAKLSVPADTQYF.

The chain is built from TRBV7-3 and TRBJ1-1; D call uncertain. Germline values: CDR1 SGHTA, CDR2 FQGTGA. CDR3 length equals 13 residues. V was clipped by 0 bases and J by 5 bases, with 7 bases between them. Here the CDR3 reads CASSLTEGTEAFF. The CDR3 coding sequence is TGTGCCAGCAGCTTAACAGAAGGGACTGAAGCTTTCTTT.

The chain has TRBV19 and TRBJ2-7; 9 bases align to TRBD2. The CDR3 loop spans 17 amino acids. Germline V lookup: CDR1 LNHDA, CDR2 SQIVND (reference sequence). The V and J ends lost 5 bases and 5 bases, in that order; junction bases with no gene match: 16. CDR3 region: CASSPSGRTEPHHEQYF. CDR3 DNA: TGTGCCAGTAGTCCAAGCGGGAGGACCGAACCGCACCACGAGCAGTACTTC.

The chain couples TRBV12-3 or TRBV12-4 to TRBJ1-5; D unclear. The CDR3 length is 13 residues. The V and J ends lost 6 bases and 5 bases respectively, with 11 bases between them. The CDR3 here is CASRITQDQPQHF. The CDR3 nucleotides are TGTGCCAGCAGAATTACCCAAGATCAGCCCCAGCATTTT.

This clonotype was found a few times. The chain joins TRBV7-3 to TRBJ2-7, with unresolved D. The germline V gene encodes CDR1 SGHTA and CDR2 FQGTGA. The length of the CDR3 is 14 residues. V gave up 1 base and J gave up 2 bases, with 9 bases separating them. Here the CDR3 reads CASSLSGQPYEQYF. CDR3 nucleotide sequence: TGTGCCAGCAGCTTAAGTGGTCAGCCCTACGAGCAGTACTTC.

The sample holds a few counts of this clonotype. The V and J genes are TRBV19 and TRBJ2-5, with D tentatively TRBD2 (6 bases). Trimming removed 6 bases at V and 0 bases at J, with 8 bases between. This CDR3 spans 13 amino acids. Germline CDR1 is LNHDA and CDR2 is SQIVND (reference sequence). CDR3 in DNA: TGTGCCAGTAGGGGGGACTACCAAGAGACCCAGTACTTC. Translating it yields CASRGDYQETQYF.

The gene calls are TRBV10-3 and TRBJ1-1, with TRBD1 matching over 7 bases. The CDR3 has 14 residues. After removal of 6 bases from V and 4 bases from J, the junction contained 8 bases not matched to a gene. Germline lookup yields CDR1 ENHRY and CDR2 SYGVKD. The CDR3 sequence is CAIRGTGDGTEAFF. In DNA form, the CDR3 reads TGTGCCATCAGGGGAACAGGGGACGGCACTGAAGCTTTCTTT.

The J gene is TRBJ2-7, the V gene TRBV27; no reliable D call. The CDR3 is 13 amino acids. Looked up from germline, CDR1 is MNHEY and CDR2 is SMNVEV (reference sequence). V lost 6 bases and J 6 bases, leaving 15 bases between the germline ends. The CDR3 protein is CASRGSSYSEQYF. The CDR3 DNA is TGTGCCAGCAGAGGCTCCAGTTATTCCGAGCAGTACTTC.

This clonotype was detected only a few times. The CDR3 spells CASSSGSSGELFF. The CDR3, as DNA: TGTGCCAGCAGCTCCGGCTCTTCCGGGGAGCTGTTTTTT. V and J are TRBV5-8 and TRBJ2-2; no clear D. The germline CDR1 and CDR2 sequences are SGHTS and YDEGEE. V was clipped by 3 bases and J by 6 bases, with 9 bases between them. This CDR3 has 13 amino acids.

This clonotype turned up a few times. The chain is built from TRBV6-1 and TRBJ1-2; D remains ambiguous. V gave up 8 bases and J gave up 8 bases, with 18 bases separating them. This CDR3 comprises 13 residues. The V gene's germline CDR1 is MNHNS and CDR2 SASEGT. CDR3 loop: CASGDSSSRGYTF. The DNA of the CDR3 is TGTGCCAGCGGAGACTCCAGTTCTCGGGGCTACACCTTC.

This clonotype came up once. The chain employs TRBV28 and TRBJ1-2; TRBD1 matches at 10 bases. Germline CDR1 MDHEN, CDR2 SYDVKM. The CDR3 has 15 amino acids. V dropped 5 bases and J dropped 5; count of bases not matched to a gene: 8. Written as DNA, the CDR3 is TGTGCCAGCAGTAAGAACGGACAGGGGGTTTATGGCTACACCTTC. Translating it yields CASSKNGQGVYGYTF.

V usage is TRBV7-9 and J usage is TRBJ2-2; 8 bases line up with TRBD2. In germline, CDR1 is SEHNR, CDR2 FQNEAQ (reference sequence). The CDR3 runs to 16 residues. Trimming at V came to 4 bases and at J to 4 bases, leaving 8 bases not matched to a gene. The CDR3 is CASSSTAGGGTGELFF. The CDR3 DNA follows: TGTGCCAGCAGCTCTACCGCGGGAGGAGGCACCGGGGAGCTGTTTTTT.

This clonotype was detected a few times. V usage is TRBV27 and J usage is TRBJ1-6; no clear D gene. CDR1 is MNHEY, CDR2 SMNVEV, per germline (reference sequence). With 8 bases removed from V and 4 bases from J, the gap between germline ends came to 15 bases. There are 15 residues in the CDR3. The CDR3 sequence: CASRPRDGYNSPLHF. Here the CDR3 DNA reads TGTGCCAGCCGGCCCCGTGACGGATATAATTCACCCCTCCACTTT.

This chain links TRBV7-2 with TRBJ1-3, with a tentative D call TRBD1 (5 bases). CDR1 is SGHTA and CDR2 is FQGNSA in the germline V gene. V shed 1 base and J shed 2 bases, with 9 bases lying between them. The CDR3 loop spans 15 amino acids. CDR3 residues: CASSLERGAGNTIYF. The DNA of the CDR3 is TGTGCCAGCAGCTTAGAGAGAGGGGCTGGAAACACCATATATTTT.

The chain is built from TRBV30 and TRBJ1-5; no firm D call. Germline V CDR1 and CDR2: GTSNPN, SVGIG (reference sequence). This CDR3 region has 13 residues. Trimming stripped 0 bases from V and 4 bases from J, with 7 bases between. This chain's CDR3 is CAWSVTQNQPQHF. The CDR3 DNA is TGTGCCTGGAGTGTAACGCAGAATCAGCCCCAGCATTTT.

CDR3 in amino acids: CASSFGGIAEAFF. DNA for the CDR3: TGTGCCAGCAGTTTTGGGGGCATCGCTGAAGCTTTCTTT. The chain employs TRBV2 and TRBJ1-1, with TRBD1 as a possible D gene (6 bases). The CDR3 contains 13 residues. V was pared by 5 bases and J by 6 bases, with 13 bases between. Germline assignment: CDR1 SNHLY and CDR2 FYNNEI.

The chain is built from TRBV7-9 and TRBJ1-2; D is ambiguous. Germline CDR1 and CDR2: SEHNR and FQNEAQ (reference sequence). The CDR3 runs to 11 residues. Trimming left V 4 bases short and J 5 bases short, with 5 bases between. The CDR3 sequence is CASSSRYGYTF. Written as DNA, the CDR3 is TGTGCCAGCAGCTCTCGTTATGGCTACACCTTC.

The rearrangement uses TRBV27 and TRBJ1-4, with 7 bases identical to TRBD1. V was pared by 6 bases and J by 4 bases, with 5 bases of the junction left unmatched. Germline V gene data show CDR1 as MNHEY and CDR2 as SMNVEV (reference sequence). This CDR3 spans 14 amino acids. CDR3 DNA: TGTGCCAGCAGAAGGACAGGCGTTAATGAAAAACTGTTTTTT. Protein product: CASRRTGVNEKLFF.

The rearrangement uses TRBV10-1 and TRBJ2-2, with unresolved D. V lost 2 bases and J lost 4, with 11 bases in between. The CDR3 length is 15 residues. The germline gives CDR1 WNHNN, CDR2 SYGVQD (reference sequence). CDR3 coding DNA: TGCGCCAGCAGTGAGGGCGGCCCGGGCACCGGGGAGCTGTTTTTT. It codes for CASSEGGPGTGELFF.

The chain recombines TRBV28 with TRBJ1-1, with D hard to call. The length of the CDR3 is 12 residues. CDR1 MDHEN and CDR2 SYDVKM come from the germline V gene. The V and J ends lost 5 bases and 3 bases respectively, with 7 bases between them. In DNA form, the CDR3 reads TGTGCCAGCAGTCTTTTACACACTGAAGCTTTCTTT. It encodes CASSLLHTEAFF.

The J gene is TRBJ2-3, the V gene TRBV19, with D possibly being TRBD1 or TRBD2 (6 bases each). Per germline, CDR1 LNHDA and CDR2 SQIVND (reference sequence). Trimming took 2 bases from V and 5 from J, leaving 20 bases between them. There are 17 residues in the CDR3. As DNA, the CDR3 is TGTGCCAGTAGTATAAATAAGGGGGGCGGCCGCCTAGATACGCAGTATTTT. It yields the protein CASSINKGGGRLDTQYF.